The 21 T cell receptor beta chains below come from one sample, sequenced in a study of cytomegalovirus exposure and HLA in healthy donors. Vbeta (60) and Jbeta (13) primers were used in the PCR. This table comes from immunoSEQ multiplex PCR, and its TCRdb copy is limited to in-frame clones, with some not included. Among about 120,000 clones listed, 82% were seen once. Specimen: PBMCs. Source of these receptors: a woman aged 18-30 years in good health and CMV-seronegative.

The rearrangement uses TRBV27 and TRBJ2-7; 7 positions match TRBD2. The length of the CDR3 is 15 residues. Germline-derived CDR1 and CDR2 are MNHEY and SMNVEV (reference sequence). V lost 5 bases to trimming and J lost 4 bases; unmatched junction nucleotides: 11. The CDR3 loop is CASSLRDGGRYEQYF. CDR3 DNA: TGTGCCAGCAGTCTCCGGGACGGGGGGAGGTACGAGCAGTACTTC.

The V and J genes are TRBV10-3 and TRBJ2-7, with 8 bases fitting TRBD1. V lost 5 bases and J lost 6; bases outside the gene matches: 3. Looked up from germline, CDR1 is ENHRY and CDR2 is SYGVKD. The CDR3 spans 12 residues. The CDR3: CAISIDRGEQYF. The CDR3 DNA reads as TGTGCCATCAGTATCGACAGGGGCGAGCAGTACTTC.

The V call is TRBV6-5, the J call TRBJ1-1; D is uncertain. Looked up from germline, CDR1 is MNHEY and CDR2 is SVGAGI. The V gene lost 0 bases and the J gene lost 0 bases, with 8 bases spanning the gap. The CDR3 spans 15 residues. CDR3 coding DNA: TGTGCCAGCAGTTACTCGAGAGTCATGAACACTGAAGCTTTCTTT. It is translated as CASSYSRVMNTEAFF.

This chain connects TRBV7-2 to TRBJ2-7; D uncertain. V lost 1 base to trimming and J lost 4 bases, with 5 bases between them. The V gene's germline CDR1 is SGHTA and CDR2 FQGNSA. The CDR3 spans 12 residues. The CDR3 loop reads CASSLVVYEQYF. The CDR3 DNA reads as TGTGCCAGCAGCTTAGTAGTATACGAGCAGTACTTC.

V and J are TRBV28 and TRBJ2-5; 7 bases agree with TRBD2. In germline, CDR1 is MDHEN, CDR2 SYDVKM. The V gene end was trimmed by 4 bases and the J gene end by 5 bases; junction bases not matched to a gene: 7. The CDR3 runs to 14 residues. The CDR3 loop reads CASSSFGGGETQYF. The CDR3 DNA reads TGTGCCAGCAGTTCCTTTGGGGGAGGGGAGACCCAGTACTTC.

The CDR3 DNA follows: TGTGCCAGCAGCCAAGTGGAGGGCTCCTACAATGAGCAGTTCTTC. It translates to CASSQVEGSYNEQFF. V usage is TRBV4-2 and J usage is TRBJ2-1; D might be TRBD2 (6 bases). The CDR3 extends over 15 amino acids. The ends were cut back, 1 base at V and 0 bases at J, with 7 bases in the middle. The germline CDR1 and CDR2 sequences are LGHNA and YNFKEQ.

The CDR3 sequence: CASSIDSGGTYEQYF. The CDR3, as DNA: TGTGCCAGTAGTATAGACAGCGGGGGTACCTACGAGCAGTACTTC. J is TRBJ2-7 and V is TRBV19; 8 bases agree with TRBD2. This CDR3 is built from 15 residues. Looked up from germline, CDR1 is LNHDA and CDR2 is SQIVND (reference sequence). The V and J ends lost 0 bases and 2 bases, in that order; junction bases with no gene match: 3.

This rearrangement joins TRBV20-1 to TRBJ1-1; D gene uncertain. The CDR3 runs 11 residues. V was pared by 2 bases and J by 5 bases, with 6 bases between. Germline V gene sequence: CDR1 DFQATT, CDR2 SNEGSKA (reference sequence). CDR3 DNA: TGCAGTGCTAGACAGTTTACTGAAGCTTTCTTT. Encoded protein: CSARQFTEAFF.

This chain links TRBV2 with TRBJ2-1, with TRBD2 matching over 15 bases. Germline lookup yields CDR1 SNHLY and CDR2 FYNNEI. The CDR3 is 16 residues long. The V gene end was trimmed by 6 bases and the J gene end by 5 bases; junction bases not matched to a gene: 5. CDR3 residues: CASRGLAGGRHNEQFF. Here the CDR3 DNA reads TGTGCCAGCAGAGGACTAGCGGGAGGGAGACACAATGAGCAGTTCTTC.

The genes are TRBV6-5 and TRBJ2-7; D may be TRBD1 (6 bases). V dropped 4 bases and J dropped 0 bases, with 10 bases sitting between them. Germline loops: CDR1 MNHEY, CDR2 SVGAGI. CDR3 size: 14 residues. The CDR3 DNA is TGTGCCAGCAGTTCGGGCAGGGGCTCCTACGAGCAGTACTTC. It specifies CASSSGRGSYEQYF.

This clone was detected only a few times. The genes are TRBV11-2 and TRBJ1-1, with D tentatively TRBD1 (5 bases). Germline V lookup: CDR1 SGHAT, CDR2 FQNNGV. The length of the CDR3 is 14 residues. Deletions cut 4 bases from V and 4 bases from J, with 13 bases between. In nucleotides, the CDR3 is TGTGCCAGCAGCTCATCTGACAGACGCACTGAAGCTTTCTTT. Encoded protein: CASSSSDRRTEAFF.

The chain has TRBV2 and TRBJ1-4; D is unclear. Germline V gives CDR1 SNHLY, CDR2 FYNNEI. Trimming stripped 1 base from V and 10 bases from J, with 4 bases between. The CDR3 covers 11 residues. CDR3 amino acids: CASSEERKLFF. CDR3 DNA sequence: TGTGCCAGCAGTGAAGAGAGAAAACTGTTTTTT.

The chain joins TRBV6-4 to TRBJ1-5; 10 nucleotides match TRBD1. This CDR3 has 17 residues. Germline-derived CDR1 and CDR2 are MRHNA and SNTAGT. The J segment lost 2 bases and the V segment lost 1 base, leaving 5 bases of the junction unmatched. For the CDR3, the DNA is TGTGCCAGCAGTGACTGGTGGGGACAGGGGTGCAATCAGCCCCAGCATTTT. It yields the protein CASSDWWGQGCNQPQHF.

V gene TRBV11-3 combines with J gene TRBJ2-1; tentative D call: TRBD2 (5 bases). Looked up from germline, CDR1 is SGHNT and CDR2 is YENEEA. V shed 8 bases and J shed 0 bases, with 8 bases lying between them. The CDR3 spans 13 residues. CDR3: CASGGGSYNEQFF. The CDR3 DNA reads as TGTGCCAGCGGCGGAGGCTCCTACAATGAGCAGTTCTTC.

This chain uses TRBV2 with TRBJ2-5; 9 bases map to TRBD1. CDR1 is SNHLY, CDR2 FYNNEI, per germline. V was clipped by 3 bases and J by 6 bases; unmatched bases: 2. The CDR3 spans 13 residues. CDR3 protein: CASSEDRGQTQYF. Here the CDR3 DNA reads TGTGCCAGCAGTGAGGACAGGGGCCAGACCCAGTACTTC.

The V call is TRBV7-2, the J call TRBJ1-1; D remains ambiguous. CDR3 length equals 14 residues. Germline V gene sequence: CDR1 SGHTA, CDR2 FQGNSA. V lost 2 bases to trimming and J lost 9 bases, with 16 bases between them. The CDR3 region is CASSLQHQSGKAFF. CDR3 in DNA: TGTGCCAGCAGCTTACAGCACCAGTCGGGGAAAGCTTTCTTT.

The V gene is TRBV4-3, the J gene TRBJ1-1; TRBD1 is a possible D gene (6 bases). V dropped 0 bases and J dropped 0 bases, with 11 bases sitting between them. CDR3 length: 16 amino acids. Germline V lookup: CDR1 LGHNA, CDR2 YSLEER. CDR3 region: CASSQDPGQMNTEAFF. The CDR3 region has the DNA TGCGCCAGCAGCCAAGACCCGGGACAAATGAACACTGAAGCTTTCTTT.

V is TRBV7-8 and J is TRBJ2-7, with D perhaps matching TRBD1 (6 bases). V lost 7 bases and J lost 6, with 19 bases in between. The germline gives CDR1 SGHVS, CDR2 FQNEAQ. CDR3 length: 14 residues. Written as DNA, the CDR3 is TGTGCCAGCACCGTTAACGAGGGACACGGCGAGCAGTACTTC. Translated: CASTVNEGHGEQYF.

With respect to this clone: At one of its ends the junction is not consistent with the germline gene, which may arise from a read error. J is TRBJ2-6 and V is TRBV5-6; the D gene is possibly TRBD1 (5 bases). The CDR3 length is 15 residues. Germline V CDR1 and CDR2: SGHDT, YYEEEE. CDR3 residues: CASSPGVSGANGLTF. CDR3 sequence (DNA): TGTGCCAGCAGCCCAGGAGTCTCTGGGGCCAACGGCCTGACTTTC.

This chain connects TRBV6-5 to TRBJ2-1; no clear D gene. The V gene lost 5 bases and the J gene lost 5 bases, with 16 bases spanning the gap. Germline lookup yields CDR1 MNHEY and CDR2 SVGAGI. The CDR3 is 15 residues long. CDR3 sequence (DNA): TGTGCCAGCAGTAGACCCGCGAGGAACAACAATGAGCAGTTCTTC. This translates into CASSRPARNNNEQFF.

The rearrangement uses TRBV4-1 and TRBJ1-4; TRBD1 might be the D (6 bases). V lost 3 bases and J lost 3, with 11 bases in between. Per germline, CDR1 MGHRA and CDR2 YSYEKL. The CDR3 length is 15 residues. The CDR3 DNA is TGCGCCAGCAGCCAGAACAGGGCCTCTAATGAAAAACTGTTTTTT. As protein: CASSQNRASNEKLFF.